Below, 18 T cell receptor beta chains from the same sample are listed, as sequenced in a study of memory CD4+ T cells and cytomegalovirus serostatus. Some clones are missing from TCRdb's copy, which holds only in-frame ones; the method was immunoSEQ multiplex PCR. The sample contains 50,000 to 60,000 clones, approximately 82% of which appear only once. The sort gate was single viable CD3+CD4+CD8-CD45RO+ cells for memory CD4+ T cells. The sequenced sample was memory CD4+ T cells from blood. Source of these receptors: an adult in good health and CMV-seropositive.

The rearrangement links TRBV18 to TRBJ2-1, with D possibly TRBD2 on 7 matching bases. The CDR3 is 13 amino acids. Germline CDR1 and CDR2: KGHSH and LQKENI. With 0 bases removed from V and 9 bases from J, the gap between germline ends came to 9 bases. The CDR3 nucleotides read TGTGCCAGCTCACCACCAGGGGGGGGTGAGCAGTTCTTC. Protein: CASSPPGGGEQFF.

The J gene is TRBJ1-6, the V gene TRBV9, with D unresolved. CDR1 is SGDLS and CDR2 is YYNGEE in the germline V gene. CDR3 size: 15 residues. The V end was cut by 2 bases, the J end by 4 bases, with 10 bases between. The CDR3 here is CASSVEVGYNSPLHF. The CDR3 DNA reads TGTGCCAGCAGCGTTGAAGTCGGGTATAATTCACCCCTCCACTTT.

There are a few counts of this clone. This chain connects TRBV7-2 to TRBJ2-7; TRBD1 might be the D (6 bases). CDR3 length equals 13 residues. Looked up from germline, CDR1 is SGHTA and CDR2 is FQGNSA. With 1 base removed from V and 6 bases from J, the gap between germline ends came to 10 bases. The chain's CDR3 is CASSLVTGSEQYF. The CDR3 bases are TGTGCCAGCAGCTTAGTAACAGGGAGCGAGCAGTACTTC.

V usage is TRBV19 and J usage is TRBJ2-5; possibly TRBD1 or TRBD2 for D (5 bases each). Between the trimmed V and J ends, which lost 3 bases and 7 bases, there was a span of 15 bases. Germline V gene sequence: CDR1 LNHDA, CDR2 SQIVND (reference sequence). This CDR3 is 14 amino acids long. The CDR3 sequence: CASSIGTALGTQYF. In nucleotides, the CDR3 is TGTGCCAGTAGTATCGGGACCGCTTTAGGGACCCAGTACTTC.

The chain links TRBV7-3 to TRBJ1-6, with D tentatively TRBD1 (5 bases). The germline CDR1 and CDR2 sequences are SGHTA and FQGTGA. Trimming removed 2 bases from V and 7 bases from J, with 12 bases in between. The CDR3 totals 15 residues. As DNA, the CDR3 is TGTGCCAGCAGCTTATCCGGGACGGCGAATTCACCCCTCCACTTT. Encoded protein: CASSLSGTANSPLHF.

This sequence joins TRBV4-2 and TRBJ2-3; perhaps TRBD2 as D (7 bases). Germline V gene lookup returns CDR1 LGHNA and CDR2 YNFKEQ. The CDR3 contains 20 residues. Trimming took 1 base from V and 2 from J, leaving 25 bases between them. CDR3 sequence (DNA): TGTGCCAGCAGCCAAGGCTCCTCTAGCGGCCGGAGGGGGTTCACAGATACGCAGTATTTT. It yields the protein CASSQGSSSGRRGFTDTQYF.

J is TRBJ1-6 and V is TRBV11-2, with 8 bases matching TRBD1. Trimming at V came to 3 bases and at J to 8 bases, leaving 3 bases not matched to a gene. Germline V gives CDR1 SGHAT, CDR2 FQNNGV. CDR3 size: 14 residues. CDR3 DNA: TGTGCCAGCAGCTTTACAGGGGGTCATTCACCCCTCCACTTT. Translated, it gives CASSFTGGHSPLHF.

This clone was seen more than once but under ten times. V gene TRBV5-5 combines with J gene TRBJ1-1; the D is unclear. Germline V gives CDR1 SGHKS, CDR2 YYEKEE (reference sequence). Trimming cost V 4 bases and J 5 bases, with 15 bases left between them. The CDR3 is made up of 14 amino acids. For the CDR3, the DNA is TGTGCCAGCAGCGTAGGGCTGTTCGGGACTGAAGCTTTCTTT. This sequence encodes CASSVGLFGTEAFF.

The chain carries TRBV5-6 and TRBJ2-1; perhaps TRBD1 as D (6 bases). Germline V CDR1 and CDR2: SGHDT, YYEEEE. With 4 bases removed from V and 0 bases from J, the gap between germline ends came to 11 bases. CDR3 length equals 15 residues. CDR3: CASSGQTRSYNEQFF. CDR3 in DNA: TGTGCCAGCAGCGGACAGACTCGCTCCTACAATGAGCAGTTCTTC.

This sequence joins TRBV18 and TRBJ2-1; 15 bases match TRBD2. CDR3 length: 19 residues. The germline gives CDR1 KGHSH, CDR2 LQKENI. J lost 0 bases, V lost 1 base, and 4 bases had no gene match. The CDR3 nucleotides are TGTGCCAGCTCACCACGGACTAGCGGGGGGGAAAGCTCCTACAATGAGCAGTTCTTC. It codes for CASSPRTSGGESSYNEQFF.

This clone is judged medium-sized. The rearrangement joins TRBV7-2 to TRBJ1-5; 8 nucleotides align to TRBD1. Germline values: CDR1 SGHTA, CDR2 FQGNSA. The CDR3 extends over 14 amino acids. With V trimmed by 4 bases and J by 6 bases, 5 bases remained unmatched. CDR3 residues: CASSSSGGGQPQHF. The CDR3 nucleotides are TGTGCCAGCAGCTCATCAGGGGGCGGTCAGCCCCAGCATTTT.

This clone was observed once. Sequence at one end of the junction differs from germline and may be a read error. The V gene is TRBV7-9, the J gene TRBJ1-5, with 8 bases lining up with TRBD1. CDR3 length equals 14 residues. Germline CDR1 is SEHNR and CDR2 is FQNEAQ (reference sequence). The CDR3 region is CASSPGQGRQPQHF. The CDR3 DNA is TGCGCCAGCAGCCCCGGACAGGGTAGGCAGCCCCAGCATTTT.

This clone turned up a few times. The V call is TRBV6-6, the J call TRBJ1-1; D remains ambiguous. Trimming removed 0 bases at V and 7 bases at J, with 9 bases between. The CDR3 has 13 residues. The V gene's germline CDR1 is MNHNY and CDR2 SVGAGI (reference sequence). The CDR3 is CASSYSSLLEAFF. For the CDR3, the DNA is TGTGCCAGCAGTTACTCCAGCCTTCTTGAAGCTTTCTTT.

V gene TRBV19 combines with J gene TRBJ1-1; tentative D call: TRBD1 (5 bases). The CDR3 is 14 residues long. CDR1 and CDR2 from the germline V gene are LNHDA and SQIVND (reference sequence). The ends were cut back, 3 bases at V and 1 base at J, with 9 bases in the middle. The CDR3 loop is CASSIGTSNTEAFF. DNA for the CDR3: TGTGCCAGTAGTATTGGGACCTCGAACACTGAAGCTTTCTTT.

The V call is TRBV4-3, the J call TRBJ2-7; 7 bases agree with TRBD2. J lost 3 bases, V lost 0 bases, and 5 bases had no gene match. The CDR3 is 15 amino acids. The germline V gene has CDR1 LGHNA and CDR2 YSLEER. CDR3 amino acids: CASSQDFQRGYEQYF. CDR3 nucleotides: TGCGCCAGCAGCCAAGACTTCCAGCGGGGCTACGAGCAGTACTTC.

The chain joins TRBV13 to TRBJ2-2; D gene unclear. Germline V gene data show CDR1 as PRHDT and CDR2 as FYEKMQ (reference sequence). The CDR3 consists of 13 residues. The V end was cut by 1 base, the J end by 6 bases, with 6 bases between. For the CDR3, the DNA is TGTGCCAGCAGCTTAGCGCGGCCCGGGGAGCTGTTTTTT. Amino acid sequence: CASSLARPGELFF.

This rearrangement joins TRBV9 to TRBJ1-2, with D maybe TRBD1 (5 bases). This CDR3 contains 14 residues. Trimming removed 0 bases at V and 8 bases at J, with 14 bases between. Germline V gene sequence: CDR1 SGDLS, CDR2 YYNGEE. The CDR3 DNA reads TGTGCCAGCAGCGTAGAAGGGACTAGGTCGGGCTACACCTTC. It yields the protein CASSVEGTRSGYTF.

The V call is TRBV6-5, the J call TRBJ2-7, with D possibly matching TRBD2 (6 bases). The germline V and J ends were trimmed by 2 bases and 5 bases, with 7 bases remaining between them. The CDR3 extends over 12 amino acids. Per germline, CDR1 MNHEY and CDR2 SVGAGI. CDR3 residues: CASSYRGNEQYF. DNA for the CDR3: TGTGCCAGCAGTTACCGGGGGAACGAGCAGTACTTC.